This TCR beta chain was recovered during a study of early T cells in non-severe SARS-CoV-2 infection. Study-wide points: VDJdb matching, biased toward anti-spike CD8 responses, missed private and CD4 specificities.

Per the germline V gene, CDR1 is GTSNPN and CDR2 is SVGIG (reference sequence). Germline trimming cut 4 bases from V and 0 bases from J; bases unmatched to any gene: 11. This CDR3 is 17 amino acids long. A word on this clonotype: Its antigen remains unknown.

Attachment of unique molecular identifiers to individual cDNA molecules was performed. Each CDR3 protein gets one entry after TCRdb re-called the 5' RACE reads with MiXCR. Counted here are around 68,000 distinct CDR3 sequences, 10% to 15% occurring once; the ten biggest clones make up around 1.5%. The TCR originated in an adult who was a healthcare worker with PCR-confirmed SARS-CoV-2 infection or an uninfected control (not recorded which). Source: whole blood, taken at baseline. The chain couples TRBV30 to TRBJ1-3; 8 bases map to TRBD1. The CDR3 loop reads CAWTPGGMGSSGNTIYF. CDR3 sequence (DNA): TGTGCCTGGACCCCAGGGGGCATGGGAAGCTCTGGAAACACCATATATTTT. Combining the CDR3 with reference TRBV30 and TRBJ1-3 gives the whole variable domain SQTIHQWPATLVQPVGSPLSLECTVEGTSNPNLYWYRQAAGRGLQLLFYSVGIGQISSEVPQNLSASRPQDRQFILSSKKLLLSDSGFYLCAWTPGGMGSSGNTIYFGEGSWLTVV.